This paragraph covers one T cell receptor (beta chain) sequence. The germline V gene encodes CDR1 SGHNT and CDR2 YYREEE (reference sequence). The V and J ends lost 4 bases and 4 bases respectively, with 20 bases between them. CDR3 length: 16 residues. These data are taken from a study of blood T cell repertoires in COVID-19. This table comes from immunoSEQ multiplex PCR, and its TCRdb copy is limited to in-frame clones, with some not included. The top ten clones hold 3.5% of a sample with 93,000 or so clones, around 89% of them seen once. The sample comprised peripheral blood. This TCR derives from a woman between 55 and 75 years old with acute or convalescent COVID-19. The chain couples TRBV5-4 to TRBJ2-5, with D perhaps matching TRBD2 (5 bases). CDR3 in DNA: TGTGCCAGCAGCCAAGAGCAGCGGAGAGCTGGAGAGACCCAGTACTTC. It encodes CASSQEQRRAGETQYF.